The 11 T cell receptor beta chains presented below share a single source sample, sequenced in a study of shared clonotypes between healthy human individuals. The protocol was immunoSEQ multiplex PCR, while the TCRdb copy is restricted to in-frame clones and leaves out a portion. The sample gives hundreds of thousands of clones, 73% of which show up once; about 1.8% is in the top ten. The sample was memory CD4+ T cells sorted from blood. The subset was: CD45RA-negative fraction. The source is a woman younger than 45 in good health.

This clone was seen only a few times. The J gene is TRBJ1-5, the V gene TRBV28, with 9 bases that match TRBD1. The CDR3 is made up of 14 amino acids. From germline, CDR1 is MDHEN and CDR2 SYDVKM. J was trimmed by 8 bases and V by 8 bases; bases with no gene match: 10. The CDR3 loop reads CASLDRGGKKPQHF. For the CDR3, the DNA is TGTGCCAGCCTGGACAGGGGCGGCAAGAAGCCCCAGCATTTT.

This chain links TRBV6-5 with TRBJ1-4; 9 bases agree with TRBD1. The CDR3 is 16 residues long. Germline V gives CDR1 MNHEY, CDR2 SVGAGI. With V trimmed by 2 bases and J by 4 bases, 5 bases remained unmatched. The CDR3 spells CASSYGRTGVNEKLFF. DNA of the CDR3: TGTGCCAGCAGTTACGGACGGACAGGGGTTAATGAAAAACTGTTTTTT.

The chain couples TRBV19 to TRBJ1-5; perhaps TRBD1 as D (6 bases). The CDR3 runs 13 residues. The V gene lost 10 bases and the J gene lost 6 bases, with 16 bases spanning the gap. Germline V gene data show CDR1 as LNHDA and CDR2 as SQIVND (reference sequence). CDR3 residues: CATAAGTRQPQHF. The CDR3 nucleotides read TGTGCCACGGCCGCCGGGACACGTCAGCCCCAGCATTTT.

This clone has a handful of counts. V is TRBV27 and J is TRBJ1-1; a weak D match, TRBD1 (5 bases). Per the germline V gene, CDR1 is MNHEY and CDR2 is SMNVEV (reference sequence). The V end lost 4 bases, the J end lost 0 bases, and 18 bases lay between the germline ends. This CDR3 is built from 17 residues. This CDR3 is CASSSAPGREMNTEAFF. In DNA form, the CDR3 reads TGTGCCAGCAGTTCCGCCCCGGGACGGGAAATGAACACTGAAGCTTTCTTT.

With regard to this clone: This could be a read error, since a much larger clone is one nucleotide away. The chain joins TRBV27 to TRBJ2-7; D remains ambiguous. This CDR3 contains 10 residues. Deletions cut 6 bases from V and 2 bases from J, with 2 bases between. From germline, CDR1 is MNHEY and CDR2 SMNVEV (reference sequence). CDR3: CASRPYEQYF. CDR3 nucleotides: TGTGCCAGCAGGCCCTACGAGCAGTACTTC.

Notes on this clone: Other DNA sequences from this sample encode an identical CDR3 as well. The chain is built from TRBV7-3 and TRBJ1-1; tentative D call: TRBD1 (6 bases). The V gene lost 5 bases and the J gene lost 1 base, with 8 bases spanning the gap. The CDR3 loop spans 13 amino acids. The germline V gene has CDR1 SGHTA and CDR2 FQGTGA. CDR3 bases: TGTGCCAGCAGCCAGGGACAGAACACTGAAGCTTTCTTT. Translation: CASSQGQNTEAFF. Filled out from reference TRBV7-3 and TRBJ1-1, the complete variable domain reads GAGVSQTPSNKVTEKGKYVELRCDPISGHTALYWYRQSLGQGPEFLIYFQGTGAADDSGLPNDRFFAVRPEGSVSTLKIQRTERGDSAVYLCASSQGQNTEAFFGQGTRLTVV.

This clone was observed once. This chain uses TRBV6-1 with TRBJ2-1; 13 bases line up with TRBD2. Germline V CDR1 and CDR2: MNHNS, SASEGT. The J segment lost 7 bases and the V segment lost 6 bases, leaving 6 bases of the junction unmatched. The CDR3 consists of 15 residues. The CDR3: CASRKLAGGPNEQFF. The DNA of the CDR3 is TGTGCCAGCAGAAAACTAGCGGGAGGGCCAAATGAGCAGTTCTTC.

The chain has TRBV7-8 and TRBJ1-3; D remains unclear. V gave up 1 base and J gave up 7 bases, with 11 bases separating them. Per the germline V gene, CDR1 is SGHVS and CDR2 is FQNEAQ. The CDR3 spans 14 residues. For the CDR3, the DNA is TGTGCCAGCAGCTTAGGAACATTCGGGAACACCATATATTTT. Its translation is CASSLGTFGNTIYF. Supplemented by reference TRBV7-8 and TRBJ1-3, the full variable domain reads GAGVSQSPRYKVAKRGQDVALRCDPISGHVSLFWYQQALGQGPEFLTYFQNEAQLDKSGLPSDRFFAERPEGSVSTLKIQRTQQEDSAVYLCASSLGTFGNTIYFGEGSWLTVV.

This clone was counted ten times or more. The V and J genes are TRBV4-1 and TRBJ2-7, with TRBD2 as a possible D gene (5 bases). There are 18 residues in the CDR3. V lost 0 bases and J 4 bases, leaving 22 bases between the germline ends. The V gene's germline CDR1 is MGHRA and CDR2 YSYEKL. The CDR3 here is CASSQDWPGGLIGYEQYF. In nucleotides, the CDR3 is TGCGCCAGCAGCCAAGATTGGCCGGGCGGGTTAATTGGGTACGAGCAGTACTTC.

Comment on this clone: At one end, the junction sequence differs from germline, possibly due to a read error. The chain recombines TRBV9 with TRBJ2-7, with 9 bases fitting TRBD2. From germline, CDR1 is SGDLS and CDR2 YYNGEE. The CDR3 sequence is 14 residues long. The CDR3 is CANSPGGGAYEQYF. The CDR3 DNA sequence: TGTGCCAACAGCCCGGGCGGGGGGGCTTACGAGCAGTACTTC.

This sequence joins TRBV7-6 and TRBJ2-7, with 12 positions matching TRBD2. J gave up 2 bases and V 5 bases, and 7 bases lay outside the gene matches. The germline V gene has CDR1 SGHVS and CDR2 FNYEAQ. The CDR3 totals 16 residues. CDR3 nucleotides: TGTGCCAGCAGCAAGGGACTAGCGGGCGACACCTACGAGCAGTACTTC. Translation gives CASSKGLAGDTYEQYF.